One sample yielded the 18 T cell receptor beta chains listed below, sequenced in a study of shared clonotypes between healthy human individuals. Profiling relied on immunoSEQ multiplex PCR, and the TCRdb table lists in-frame clones only, not all of them. The sample lists 2.3 million or so clones, approximately 95% seen once, with 0.35% to 0.5% in the top ten. Source material: naive CD4+ T cells from PBMCs. Subset denoted: CD45RA+ positively selected. Receptors were obtained from a young man in good health. Some clones in this sample may be carry-over from other donors' samples.

The V and J genes are TRBV6-6 and TRBJ1-2; D is ambiguous. Germline V CDR1 and CDR2: MNHNY, SVGAGI (reference sequence). The CDR3 consists of 13 residues. Trimming shortened V by 7 bases and J by 0 bases, and 9 bases separated the two germline ends. The CDR3 reads CASIVGANYGYTF. CDR3 nucleotides: TGTGCCAGCATAGTGGGAGCTAACTATGGCTACACCTTC.

This clone was detected a few times. The rearrangement links TRBV29-1 to TRBJ1-1; D remains ambiguous. The CDR3 loop spans 13 amino acids. The V and J ends lost 7 bases and 4 bases respectively, with 16 bases between them. The germline CDR1 and CDR2 sequences are SQVTM and ANQGSEA. The CDR3 DNA sequence: TGCAGCGGTTATGACCAAATCGGCACTGAAGCTTTCTTT. Its translation: CSGYDQIGTEAFF.

This sequence joins TRBV10-3 and TRBJ2-7, with D tentatively TRBD1 (7 bases). The CDR3 has 14 amino acids. V lost 5 bases and J 2 bases, leaving 13 bases between the germline ends. Germline CDR1 reads ENHRY; CDR2 reads SYGVKD. The CDR3 DNA reads TGTGCCATCAGTTCCCCAGGGGGGCCCTACGAGCAGTACTTC. Protein sequence: CAISSPGGPYEQYF.

The chain recombines TRBV7-2 with TRBJ1-3; D possibly corresponds to TRBD1 (6 bases). Trimming took 6 bases from V and 3 from J, leaving 18 bases between them. Germline CDR1 reads SGHTA; CDR2 reads FQGNSA. CDR3 length: 16 amino acids. The CDR3 sequence: CASSFRDTGFGNTIYF. The CDR3 DNA reads as TGTGCCAGCAGTTTCCGGGACACAGGCTTTGGAAACACCATATATTTT. The entire variable domain, with the rest obtained from reference TRBV7-2 and TRBJ1-3, is as follows: GAGVSQSPSNKVTEKGKDVELRCDPISGHTALYWYRQSLGQGLEFLIYFQGNSAPDKSGLPSDRFSAERTGGSVSTLTIQRTQQEDSAVYLCASSFRDTGFGNTIYFGEGSWLTVV.

The V call is TRBV19, the J call TRBJ1-2, with unresolved D. Between the trimmed V and J ends, which lost 2 bases and 8 bases, there was a span of 12 bases. CDR1 is LNHDA, CDR2 SQIVND, per germline (reference sequence). The CDR3 is 13 amino acids. DNA for the CDR3: TGTGCCAGTAGTATAAATCCCGTTGGAGGCTACACCTTC. It codes for CASSINPVGGYTF.

The CDR3 loop reads CASTSQPWKGYGYTF. CDR3 in DNA: TGTGCCAGTACCTCCCAGCCTTGGAAGGGCTATGGCTACACCTTC. The chain employs TRBV19 and TRBJ1-2; no reliable D call. This CDR3 is built from 15 residues. In germline, CDR1 is LNHDA, CDR2 SQIVND (reference sequence). The V end lost 7 bases, the J end lost 4 bases, and 19 bases lay between the germline ends.

This clone was picked up one time. This chain uses TRBV4-2 with TRBJ2-1; 9 bases are a match to TRBD1. This CDR3 has 14 amino acids. V gave up 4 bases and J gave up 7 bases; unmatched junction bases: 5. The germline CDR1 and CDR2 sequences are LGHNA and YNFKEQ. The CDR3 bases are TGTGCCAGCAGCCTAGGGGACAGGGAAAATGAGCAGTTCTTC. Translation: CASSLGDRENEQFF.

This clone came up once. Other nucleotide sequences from this sample produce the same CDR3. The J gene is TRBJ2-5, the V gene TRBV7-3; 7 bases fit TRBD2. Germline V gene data show CDR1 as SGHTA and CDR2 as FQGTGA. With 1 base clipped from V and 5 bases from J, the junction kept 4 bases outside the gene matches. The CDR3 has 14 amino acids. This CDR3 reads CASSLKGGQETQYF. Written as DNA, the CDR3 is TGTGCCAGCAGCTTAAAGGGAGGGCAGGAGACCCAGTACTTC.

The chain carries TRBV5-4 and TRBJ2-1, with 10 positions matching TRBD2. CDR3 length: 15 residues. The ends lost 3 bases at V and 7 bases at J; junction bases unmatched: 7. In germline, CDR1 is SGHNT, CDR2 YYREEE (reference sequence). CDR3 nucleotides: TGTGCCAGCAGCTCTACGACTAGCGGGTTTAATGAGCAGTTCTTC. Translated: CASSSTTSGFNEQFF.

The chain uses TRBV28 and TRBJ1-2, with a weak D call TRBD1 (6 bases). Germline CDR1 and CDR2: MDHEN and SYDVKM. The CDR3 contains 15 residues. V lost 3 bases, J lost 5 bases, and 16 bases lay in between. This chain's CDR3 is CASSFLLGTPYGYTF. The CDR3 coding sequence is TGTGCCAGCAGTTTTCTGTTGGGGACACCTTATGGCTACACCTTC.

The chain uses TRBV19 and TRBJ1-5, with D possibly matching TRBD1 (5 bases). The V and J ends lost 1 base and 0 bases respectively, with 13 bases between them. The germline V gene encodes CDR1 LNHDA and CDR2 SQIVND (reference sequence). CDR3 length equals 17 residues. CDR3 sequence (DNA): TGTGCCAGTAGTATAGCTGGGGGGATTTATAGCAATCAGCCCCAGCATTTT. It encodes CASSIAGGIYSNQPQHF.

The chain links TRBV5-4 to TRBJ2-2, with D hard to call. The CDR3 contains 15 residues. Trimming pared 4 bases from V and 5 bases from J, leaving 15 bases between. Germline assignment: CDR1 SGHNT and CDR2 YYREEE (reference sequence). CDR3 residues: CASSAYQRRTGELFF. The CDR3 nucleotides read TGTGCCAGCAGCGCCTACCAGAGGCGGACCGGGGAGCTGTTTTTT.

This clone was recorded a few times. This chain joins TRBV21-1 and TRBJ2-1; the table calls TRBD2, which could not be checked here. TRBV21-1 is recorded as a pseudogene. This CDR3 comprises 16 residues. CDR3 sequence (DNA): TGTGCCAGCAGCAAACTAGCGGGAGTGCAATACAATGAGCAGTTCTTC. Translated: CASSKLAGVQYNEQFF.

The chain combines TRBV30 with TRBJ2-4; 15 bases map to TRBD2. J was trimmed by 0 bases and V by 6 bases; bases with no gene match: 12. There are 19 residues in the CDR3. Germline V gene lookup returns CDR1 GTSNPN and CDR2 SVGIG (reference sequence). DNA of the CDR3: TGTGCCTGCTCTCCGGGACTAGCGGGGGGCGGGGGAGCCAAAAACATTCAGTACTTC. Encoded protein: CACSPGLAGGGGAKNIQYF.

This clone was detected only once. The chain recombines TRBV5-1 with TRBJ2-3; 11 bases are shared with TRBD2. There are 16 residues in the CDR3. The V segment lost 7 bases and the J segment 3 bases; nucleotides outside the gene matches: 10. CDR1 SGHRS and CDR2 YFSETQ come from the germline V gene. This CDR3 reads CASYDGTSGLTDTQYF. CDR3 in DNA: TGCGCCAGCTACGACGGGACTAGCGGACTAACAGATACGCAGTATTTT.

This chain connects TRBV9 to TRBJ2-3, with D uncertain. This CDR3 is built from 16 residues. V lost 4 bases and J lost 1, with 16 bases in between. Germline lookup yields CDR1 SGDLS and CDR2 YYNGEE. CDR3 sequence (DNA): TGTGCCAGCAGCTCTCGGGCTACCCGGGGCACAGATACGCAGTATTTT. It codes for CASSSRATRGTDTQYF. Variable domain in full (rest from reference TRBV9 and TRBJ2-3): DSGVTQTPKHLITATGQRVTLRCSPRSGDLSVYWYQQSLDQGLQFLIQYYNGEERAKGNILERFSAQQFPDLHSELNLSSLELGDSALYFCASSSRATRGTDTQYFGPGTRLTVL.

Only one count was recorded for this clone. The chain has TRBV5-1 and TRBJ2-1; no firm D call. The V gene lost 4 bases and the J gene lost 3 bases, with 17 bases spanning the gap. The germline CDR1 and CDR2 sequences are SGHRS and YFSETQ. CDR3 size: 16 residues. Here the CDR3 reads CASSLEERRNYNEQFF. DNA for the CDR3: TGCGCCAGCAGCCTGGAAGAGAGGCGGAACTACAATGAGCAGTTCTTC.

CDR3 sequence (DNA): TGTGCCAGCAGTTATTCTCCGGGGGGCAGGTACCAAGAGACCCAGTACTTC. This encodes CASSYSPGGRYQETQYF. The chain recombines TRBV28 with TRBJ2-5; tentative D call: TRBD2 (7 bases). The V gene's germline CDR1 is MDHEN and CDR2 SYDVKM. The CDR3 is made up of 17 amino acids. Deletions cut 4 bases from V and 0 bases from J, with 18 bases between.